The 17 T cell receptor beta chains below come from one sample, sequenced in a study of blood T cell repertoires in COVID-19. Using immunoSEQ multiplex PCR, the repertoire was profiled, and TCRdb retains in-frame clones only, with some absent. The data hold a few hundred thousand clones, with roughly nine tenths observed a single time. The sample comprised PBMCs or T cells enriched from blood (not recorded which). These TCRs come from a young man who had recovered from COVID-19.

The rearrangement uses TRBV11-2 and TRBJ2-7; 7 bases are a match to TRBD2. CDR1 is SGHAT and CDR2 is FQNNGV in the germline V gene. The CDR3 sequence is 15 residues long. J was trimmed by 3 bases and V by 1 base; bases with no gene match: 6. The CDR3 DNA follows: TGTGCCAGCAGCTTAGGGGGAGGGAAAATCTACGAGCAGTACTTC. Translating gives CASSLGGGKIYEQYF. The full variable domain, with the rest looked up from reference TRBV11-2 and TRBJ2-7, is EAGVAQSPRYKIIEKRQSVAFWCNPISGHATLYWYQQILGQGPKLLIQFQNNGVVDDSQLPKDRFSAERLKGVDSTLKIQPAKLEDSAVYLCASSLGGGKIYEQYFGPGTRLTVT.

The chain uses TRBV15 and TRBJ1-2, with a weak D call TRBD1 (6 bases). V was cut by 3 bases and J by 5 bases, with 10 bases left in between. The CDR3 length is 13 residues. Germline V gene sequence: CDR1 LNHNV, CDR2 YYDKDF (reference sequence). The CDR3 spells CATSRTGYYGYTF. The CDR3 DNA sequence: TGTGCCACCAGCAGGACAGGATATTATGGCTACACCTTC. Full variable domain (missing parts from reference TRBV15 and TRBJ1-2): DAMVIQNPRYQVTQFGKPVTLSCSQTLNHNVMYWYQQKSSQAPKLLFHYYDKDFNNEADTPDNFQSRRPNTSFCFLDIRSPGLGDTAMYLCATSRTGYYGYTFGSGTRLTVV.

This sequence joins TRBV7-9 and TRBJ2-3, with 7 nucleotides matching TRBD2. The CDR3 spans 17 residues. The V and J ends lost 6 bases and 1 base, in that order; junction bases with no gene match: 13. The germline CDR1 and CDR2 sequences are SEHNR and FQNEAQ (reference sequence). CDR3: CASSSCRASGCTDTQYF. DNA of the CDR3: TGTGCCAGCAGTTCCTGCAGGGCTAGCGGCTGCACAGATACGCAGTATTTT.

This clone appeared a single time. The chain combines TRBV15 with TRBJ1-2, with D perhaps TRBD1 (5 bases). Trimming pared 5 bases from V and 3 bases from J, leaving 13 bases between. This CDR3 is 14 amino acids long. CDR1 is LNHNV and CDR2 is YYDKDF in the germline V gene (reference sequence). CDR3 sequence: CATSRDLRDYGYTF. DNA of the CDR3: TGTGCCACCAGCCGGGACTTAAGGGACTATGGCTACACCTTC.

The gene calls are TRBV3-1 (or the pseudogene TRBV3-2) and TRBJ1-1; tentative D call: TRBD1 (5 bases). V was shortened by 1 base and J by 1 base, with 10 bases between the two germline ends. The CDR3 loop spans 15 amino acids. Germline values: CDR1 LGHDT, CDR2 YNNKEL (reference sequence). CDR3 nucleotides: TGTGCCAGCAGCCAAGTGTGGCAGGGGAACACTGAAGCTTTCTTT. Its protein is CASSQVWQGNTEAFF.

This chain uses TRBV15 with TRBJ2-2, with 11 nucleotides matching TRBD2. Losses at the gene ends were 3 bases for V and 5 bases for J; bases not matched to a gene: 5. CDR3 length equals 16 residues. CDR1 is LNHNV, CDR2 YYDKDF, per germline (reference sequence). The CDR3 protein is CATSRGTSGVTGELFF. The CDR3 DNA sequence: TGTGCCACCAGCAGGGGGACTAGCGGAGTAACCGGGGAGCTGTTTTTT.

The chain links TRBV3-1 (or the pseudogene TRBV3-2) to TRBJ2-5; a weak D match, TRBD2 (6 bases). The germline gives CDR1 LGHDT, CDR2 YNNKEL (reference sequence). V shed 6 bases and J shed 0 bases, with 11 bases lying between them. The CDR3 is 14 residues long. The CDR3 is CASSYRDYQETQYF. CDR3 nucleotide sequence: TGTGCCAGCAGTTACCGGGACTACCAAGAGACCCAGTACTTC.

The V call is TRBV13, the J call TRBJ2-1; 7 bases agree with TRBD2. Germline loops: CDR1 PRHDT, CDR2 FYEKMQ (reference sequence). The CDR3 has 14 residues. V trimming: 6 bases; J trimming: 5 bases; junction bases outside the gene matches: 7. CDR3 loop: CASRRWRENNEQFF. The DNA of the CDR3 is TGTGCCAGCAGGCGGTGGCGGGAGAACAATGAGCAGTTCTTC.

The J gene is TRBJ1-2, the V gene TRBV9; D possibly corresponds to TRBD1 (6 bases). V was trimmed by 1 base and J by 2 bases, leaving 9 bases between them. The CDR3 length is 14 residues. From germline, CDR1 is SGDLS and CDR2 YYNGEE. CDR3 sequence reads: CASSVTGFNYGYTF. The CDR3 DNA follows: TGTGCCAGCAGCGTAACAGGGTTCAACTATGGCTACACCTTC. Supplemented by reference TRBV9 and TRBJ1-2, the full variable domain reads DSGVTQTPKHLITATGQRVTLRCSPRSGDLSVYWYQQSLDQGLQFLIQYYNGEERAKGNILERFSAQQFPDLHSELNLSSLELGDSALYFCASSVTGFNYGYTFGSGTRLTVV.

The CDR3 sequence is CASSLGPGNEQFF. In DNA, the CDR3 is TGTGCCAGCAGCTTAGGTCCAGGCAATGAGCAGTTCTTC. The gene calls are TRBV11-3 and TRBJ2-1; D not resolved. Trimming left V 1 base short and J 6 bases short, with 7 bases between. The germline gives CDR1 SGHNT, CDR2 YENEEA. The CDR3 runs to 13 residues.

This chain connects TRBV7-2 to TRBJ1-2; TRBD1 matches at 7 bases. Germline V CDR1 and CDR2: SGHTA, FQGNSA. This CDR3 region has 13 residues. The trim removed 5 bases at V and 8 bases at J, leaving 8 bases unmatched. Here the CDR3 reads CASSTRQGGGYTF. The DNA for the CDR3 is TGTGCCAGCAGCACCCGACAGGGAGGCGGCTACACCTTC.

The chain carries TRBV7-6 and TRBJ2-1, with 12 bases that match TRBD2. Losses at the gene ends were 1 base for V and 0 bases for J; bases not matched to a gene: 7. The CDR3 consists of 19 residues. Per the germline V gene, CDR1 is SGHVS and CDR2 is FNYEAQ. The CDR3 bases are TGTGCCAGCAGCTTAGTACTAGCGGGAGGAATGAGCTCCTACAATGAGCAGTTCTTC. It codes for CASSLVLAGGMSSYNEQFF.

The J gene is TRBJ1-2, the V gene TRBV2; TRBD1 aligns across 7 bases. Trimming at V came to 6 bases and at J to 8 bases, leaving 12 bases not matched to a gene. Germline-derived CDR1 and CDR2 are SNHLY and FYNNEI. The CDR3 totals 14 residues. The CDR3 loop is CASRGTETNVGYTF. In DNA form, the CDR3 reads TGTGCCAGCAGAGGGACAGAAACTAATGTCGGCTACACCTTC.

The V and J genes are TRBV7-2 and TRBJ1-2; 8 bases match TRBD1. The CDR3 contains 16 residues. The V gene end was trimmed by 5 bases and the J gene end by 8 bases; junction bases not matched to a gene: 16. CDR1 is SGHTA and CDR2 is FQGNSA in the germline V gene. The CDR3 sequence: CASSADREGVVGGYTF. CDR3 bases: TGTGCCAGCAGCGCGGACAGGGAGGGGGTAGTTGGCGGCTACACCTTC.

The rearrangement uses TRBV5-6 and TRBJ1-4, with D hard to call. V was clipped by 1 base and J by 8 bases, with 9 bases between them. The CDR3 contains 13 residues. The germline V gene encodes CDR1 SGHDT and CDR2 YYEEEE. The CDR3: CASSLLQKEKLFF. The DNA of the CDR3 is TGTGCCAGCAGCTTGTTACAGAAAGAAAAACTGTTTTTT.

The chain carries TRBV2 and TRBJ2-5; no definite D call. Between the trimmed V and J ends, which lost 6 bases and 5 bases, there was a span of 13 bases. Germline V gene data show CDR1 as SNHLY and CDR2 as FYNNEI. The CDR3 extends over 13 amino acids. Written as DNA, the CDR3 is TGTGCCAGCAGGACTCCCCCGCGCGAGACCCAGTACTTC. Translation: CASRTPPRETQYF.

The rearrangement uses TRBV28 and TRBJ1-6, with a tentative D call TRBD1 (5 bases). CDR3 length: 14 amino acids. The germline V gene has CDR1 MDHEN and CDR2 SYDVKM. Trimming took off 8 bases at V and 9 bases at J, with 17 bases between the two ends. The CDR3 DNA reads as TGTGCCAGCGAGGGGCTGGGGGGAGGTTCACCCCTCCACTTT. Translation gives CASEGLGGGSPLHF.